The clone carrying this T cell receptor (delta chain) was detected ten times or more. No antigen is known for it. The sorted cells were CD3+ Vdelta1+ Vdelta2- thymocytes from alphabeta-depleted thymus. CDR1 is GEAIGNYY, CDR2 EKD, per germline. With 0 bases removed from V and 0 bases from J, the gap between germline ends came to 4 bases. The CDR3 contains 13 residues. Extracted RNA was reverse transcribed into cDNA. Pooled V-gene forward primers with one constant-region reverse primer generated the CDR3 amplicons by multiplex PCR. TCRdb reprocessed the multiplex PCR reads using CATT. The sample lists 70,000 or so delta-chain clones, roughly a third occurring once. This sample is part of a study of Vδ1+ human thymocytes. Notes on the study in general: Thymic TRG and TRD repertoires appeared highly polyclonal, with Gaussian CDR3 length distributions.

The chain recombines TRDV2 with TRDJ1; the D is unclear. Sequencing input: Vdelta1+ gamma-delta thymocytes from the thymus. Subset specified: FACS-sorted CD3+ TCRalphabeta- TCRVdelta1+ TCRVdelta2- thymocytes. This receptor was taken from a boy in the first two years of life who had congenital heart surgery. This chain's CDR3 is CACDTYYTDKLIF. For the CDR3, the DNA is TGTGCCTGTGACACCTATTACACCGATAAACTCATCTTT.